This entry lists 21 T cell receptor beta chains sequenced from one sample in a study of T cell repertoires in cytomegalovirus infection. Their specific antigens are unknown. From the reads, TCRdb called clonotypes with MiXCR, one entry per CDR3 protein. The profile shows 370,000 or so distinct CDR3 sequences, about 34% of them singletons. The sequencing here drew on cultured PBMCs, taken from culture after CMV antigen stimulation. These receptors were collected from a human donor in good health (CMV status not recorded). Some clones in this sample may be carry-over from other donors' samples.

V gene TRBV6-2 or TRBV6-3 combines with J gene TRBJ2-1; TRBD2 is a possible D gene (6 bases). The CDR3 runs to 16 residues. V lost 6 bases, J lost 6 bases, and 21 bases lay in between. Germline V gene data show CDR1 as MNHEY and CDR2 as SVGEGT. CDR3: CASSLRVADRTNEQFF. Here the CDR3 DNA reads TGTGCCAGCAGCCTAAGGGTAGCGGATAGGACCAATGAGCAGTTCTTC.

The chain couples TRBV29-1 to TRBJ2-3, with TRBD1 identical over 11 bases. Germline lookup yields CDR1 SQVTM and CDR2 ANQGSEA. With V trimmed by 3 bases and J by 4 bases, 9 bases remained unmatched. The CDR3 extends over 16 amino acids. CDR3 region: CSVDRIGTGGADTQYF. The CDR3 DNA reads TGCAGCGTTGATCGGATCGGGACAGGGGGGGCAGATACGCAGTATTTT.

The chain employs TRBV6-2 or TRBV6-3 and TRBJ1-6; possibly TRBD1 for D (6 bases). CDR3 length: 19 residues. Trimming took 5 bases from V and 7 from J, leaving 27 bases between them. Germline CDR1 and CDR2: MNHEY and SVGEGT. CDR3 loop: CASSRPRARGSAENSPLHF. The CDR3 region has the DNA TGTGCCAGCAGTCGCCCTCGGGCCAGGGGCTCCGCCGAAAATTCACCCCTCCACTTT.

This chain joins TRBV28 and TRBJ2-1, with D possibly TRBD2 on 5 matching bases. The CDR3 is 16 amino acids. V lost 4 bases and J 1 base, leaving 14 bases between the germline ends. Germline CDR1 MDHEN, CDR2 SYDVKM. CDR3 coding DNA: TGTGCCAGCAGTTCCCTCGGGGTAGTTTCCTACAATGAGCAGTTCTTC. It specifies CASSSLGVVSYNEQFF. Variable domain in full (rest from reference TRBV28 and TRBJ2-1): DVKVTQSSRYLVKRTGEKVFLECVQDMDHENMFWYRQDPGLGLRLIYFSYDVKMKEKGDIPEGYSVSREKKERFSLILESASTNQTSMYLCASSSLGVVSYNEQFFGPGTRLTVL.

The chain has TRBV10-3 and TRBJ1-1; the D is unclear. The CDR3 has 13 amino acids. Germline V CDR1 and CDR2: ENHRY, SYGVKD. V was pared by 5 bases and J by 1 base, with 8 bases between. CDR3 sequence reads: CAISSYGNTEAFF. DNA of the CDR3: TGTGCCATCAGTTCCTACGGGAACACTGAAGCTTTCTTT.

This clonotype has a handful of counts. V gene TRBV2 combines with J gene TRBJ1-2, with D uncertain. The CDR3 is 13 amino acids. The V gene lost 6 bases and the J gene lost 4 bases, with 12 bases spanning the gap. Germline V CDR1 and CDR2: SNHLY, FYNNEI. The CDR3 region has the DNA TGTGCCAGCAGGTGGGAGGGAAGCTATGGCTACACCTTC. This translates into CASRWEGSYGYTF.

The CDR3 bases are TGTGCCAGCAGTTACACCGCTAAGGTGACTAGCGGGAGTACAGATACGCAGTATTTT. It is translated as CASSYTAKVTSGSTDTQYF. The genes are TRBV6-2 or TRBV6-3 and TRBJ2-3, with TRBD2 identical over 12 bases. The ends lost 2 bases at V and 3 bases at J; junction bases unmatched: 12. In germline, CDR1 is MNHEY, CDR2 SVGEGT. The CDR3 is 19 amino acids.

V and J are TRBV2 and TRBJ2-5; D gene unclear. V was clipped by 0 bases and J by 6 bases, with 11 bases between them. CDR1 SNHLY and CDR2 FYNNEI come from the germline V gene. The CDR3 loop spans 14 amino acids. Here the CDR3 DNA reads TGTGCCAGCAGTGAAGCTCCACAAGCGAAGACCCAGTACTTC. Its translation is CASSEAPQAKTQYF. Supplemented by reference TRBV2 and TRBJ2-5, the full variable domain reads EPEVTQTPSHQVTQMGQEVILRCVPISNHLYFYWYRQILGQKVEFLVSFYNNEISEKSEIFDDQFSVERPDGSNFTLKIRSTKLEDSAMYFCASSEAPQAKTQYFGPGTRLLVL.

The chain links TRBV6-2 or TRBV6-3 to TRBJ2-7; the D gene is possibly TRBD2 (6 bases). There are 14 residues in the CDR3. Between the trimmed V and J ends, which lost 7 bases and 1 base, there was a span of 14 bases. Germline loops: CDR1 MNHEY, CDR2 SVGEGT. CDR3 amino acids: CASNKWDSSYEQYF. The CDR3 bases are TGTGCCAGCAATAAATGGGACTCATCCTACGAGCAGTACTTC.

The genes are TRBV6-2 or TRBV6-3 and TRBJ2-1, with TRBD1 matching over 8 bases. This CDR3 has 15 residues. Germline values: CDR1 MNHEY, CDR2 SVGEGT. The V and J ends lost 6 bases and 8 bases, in that order; junction bases with no gene match: 12. Written as DNA, the CDR3 is TGTGCCAGCAGGATAGAGACAGGGGTTCACCATGAGCAGTTCTTC. Amino acids: CASRIETGVHHEQFF.

This CDR3 is CASSLFENSQETQYF. The CDR3 bases are TGTGCCAGCAGCCTGTTTGAGAACAGCCAAGAGACCCAGTACTTC. The genes are TRBV7-9 and TRBJ2-5, with unresolved D. The V gene's germline CDR1 is SEHNR and CDR2 FQNEAQ (reference sequence). V lost 5 bases, J lost 1 base, and 14 bases lay in between. CDR3 size: 15 residues.

This clonotype appeared a few times. The chain has TRBV28 and TRBJ2-7; maybe TRBD2 (6 bases). Germline V CDR1 and CDR2: MDHEN, SYDVKM. The CDR3 loop spans 16 amino acids. Trimming took 5 bases from V and 2 from J, leaving 19 bases between them. The CDR3 loop is CASSPLPGLFTYEQYF. In DNA, the CDR3 is TGTGCCAGCAGTCCTCTCCCGGGACTGTTCACCTACGAGCAGTACTTC.

The V call is TRBV10-3, the J call TRBJ2-3; unclear D gene. Germline V gene data show CDR1 as ENHRY and CDR2 as SYGVKD. This CDR3 comprises 14 residues. V was trimmed by 6 bases and J by 1 base, leaving 11 bases between them. CDR3 DNA: TGTGCCATCAGGAACGAGGCCCGCACAGATACGCAGTATTTT. It is translated as CAIRNEARTDTQYF.

The chain uses TRBV20-1 and TRBJ2-3; D perhaps matches TRBD1 (5 bases). Trimming removed 1 base from V and 1 base from J, with 18 bases in between. The V gene's germline CDR1 is DFQATT and CDR2 SNEGSKA (reference sequence). This CDR3 comprises 17 residues. CDR3 bases: TGCAGTGCTAGAGGACTTGGGTCATGGGGCCGCACAGATACGCAGTATTTT. Translated, it gives CSARGLGSWGRTDTQYF.

The chain recombines TRBV25-1 with TRBJ1-3, with unresolved D. The V end was cut by 5 bases, the J end by 8 bases, with 7 bases between. CDR3 length: 11 amino acids. CDR1 and CDR2 from the germline V gene are MGHDK and SYGVNS. This chain's CDR3 is CASSFGYTIYF. CDR3 bases: TGTGCCAGCAGTTTTGGCTACACCATATATTTT.

The rearrangement joins TRBV29-1 to TRBJ2-1; TRBD2 matches at 10 bases. V gave up 8 bases and J gave up 3 bases; unmatched junction bases: 10. Germline V gene sequence: CDR1 SQVTM, CDR2 ANQGSEA. CDR3 length: 15 amino acids. CDR3: CSTQGLAENYNEQFF. The CDR3 DNA is TGCAGCACCCAAGGACTAGCGGAGAACTACAATGAGCAGTTCTTC.

The J gene is TRBJ1-1, the V gene TRBV7-2; 7 bases agree with TRBD1. Trimming removed 1 base from V and 7 bases from J; junction bases left unmatched: 6. This CDR3 region has 14 residues. Germline V gene lookup returns CDR1 SGHTA and CDR2 FQGNSA. DNA of the CDR3: TGTGCCAGCAGCTTAGTTGGACAGGCAAGTGAAGCTTTCTTT. It is translated as CASSLVGQASEAFF.

In its sample, this clonotype was seen a few times. The V and J genes are TRBV29-1 and TRBJ1-1; D gene uncertain. This CDR3 region has 14 residues. Trimming left V 5 bases short and J 0 bases short, with 13 bases between. CDR1 and CDR2 (germline): SQVTM, ANQGSEA. CDR3 sequence: CSVNEGGLNTEAFF. The CDR3 nucleotides are TGCAGCGTTAACGAGGGTGGGCTGAACACTGAAGCTTTCTTT.

The chain uses TRBV4-1 and TRBJ1-4; 12 bases align to TRBD1. After removal of 6 bases from V and 7 bases from J, the junction contained 9 bases not matched to a gene. The length of the CDR3 is 16 residues. Germline assignment: CDR1 MGHRA and CDR2 YSYEKL. The CDR3 sequence is CASSSGTGGIGEKLFF. DNA of the CDR3: TGCGCCAGCAGTTCCGGGACAGGGGGCATCGGTGAAAAACTGTTTTTT.

The chain joins TRBV27 to TRBJ2-1; 7 bases are shared with TRBD1. The CDR3 spans 15 residues. Germline CDR1 is MNHEY and CDR2 is SMNVEV (reference sequence). Trimming removed 2 bases from V and 2 bases from J; junction bases left unmatched: 3. In DNA, the CDR3 is TGTGCCAGCAGTTTAGGGACAGAGACCTACAATGAGCAGTTCTTC. Protein sequence: CASSLGTETYNEQFF.

The V gene is TRBV9, the J gene TRBJ2-3; 9 positions match TRBD2. This CDR3 has 16 amino acids. Germline CDR1 is SGDLS and CDR2 is YYNGEE. V lost 3 bases, J lost 2 bases, and 7 bases stayed unmatched. CDR3 protein: CASSARLADFTDTQYF. Here the CDR3 DNA reads TGTGCCAGCAGCGCCCGACTAGCGGATTTCACAGATACGCAGTATTTT.